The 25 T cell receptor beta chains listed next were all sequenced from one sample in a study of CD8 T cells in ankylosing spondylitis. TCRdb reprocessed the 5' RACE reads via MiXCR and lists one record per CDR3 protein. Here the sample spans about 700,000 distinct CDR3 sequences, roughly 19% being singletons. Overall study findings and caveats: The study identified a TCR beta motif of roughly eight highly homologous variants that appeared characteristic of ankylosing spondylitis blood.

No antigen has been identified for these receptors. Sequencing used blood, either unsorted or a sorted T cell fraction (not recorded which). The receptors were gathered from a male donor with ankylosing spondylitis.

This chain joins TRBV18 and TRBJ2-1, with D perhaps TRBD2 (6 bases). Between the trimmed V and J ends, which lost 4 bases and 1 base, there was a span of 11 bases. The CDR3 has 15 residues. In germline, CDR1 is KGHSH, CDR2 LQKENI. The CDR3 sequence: CASSQTRGSYNEQFF. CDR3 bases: TGTGCCAGCTCACAGACTAGGGGATCCTACAATGAGCAGTTCTTC.

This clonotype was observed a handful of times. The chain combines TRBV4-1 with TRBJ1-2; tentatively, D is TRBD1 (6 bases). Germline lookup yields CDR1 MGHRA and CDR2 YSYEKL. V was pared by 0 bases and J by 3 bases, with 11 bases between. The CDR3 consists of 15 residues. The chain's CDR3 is CASSQDRGGHYGYTF. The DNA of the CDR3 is TGCGCCAGCAGCCAAGACCGTGGGGGCCACTATGGCTACACCTTC.

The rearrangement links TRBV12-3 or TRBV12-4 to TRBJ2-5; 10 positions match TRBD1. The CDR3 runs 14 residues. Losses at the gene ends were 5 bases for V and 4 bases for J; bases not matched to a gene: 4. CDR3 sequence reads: CASSPDRGLETQYF. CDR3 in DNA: TGTGCCAGCAGTCCCGACAGGGGGCTAGAGACCCAGTACTTC.

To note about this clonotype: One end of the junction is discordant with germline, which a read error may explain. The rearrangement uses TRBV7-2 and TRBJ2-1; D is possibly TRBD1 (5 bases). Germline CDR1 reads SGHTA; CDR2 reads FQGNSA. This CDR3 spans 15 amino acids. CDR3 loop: CASSLRGFGYNEKFF. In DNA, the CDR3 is TGTGCCAGCAGCTTAAGGGGCTTTGGCTACAATGAGAAGTTCTTC. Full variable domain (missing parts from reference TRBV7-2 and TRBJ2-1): GAGVSQSPSNKVTEKGKDVELRCDPISGHTALYWYRQSLGQGLEFLIYFQGNSAPDKSGLPSDRFSAERTGGSVSTLTIQRTQQEDSAVYLCASSLRGFGYNEKFFGPGTRLTVL.

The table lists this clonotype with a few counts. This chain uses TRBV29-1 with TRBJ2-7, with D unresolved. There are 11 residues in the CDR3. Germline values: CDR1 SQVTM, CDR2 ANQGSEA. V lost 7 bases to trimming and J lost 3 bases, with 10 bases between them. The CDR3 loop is CSATHFYEQYF. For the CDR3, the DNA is TGCAGCGCTACACATTTCTACGAGCAGTACTTC.

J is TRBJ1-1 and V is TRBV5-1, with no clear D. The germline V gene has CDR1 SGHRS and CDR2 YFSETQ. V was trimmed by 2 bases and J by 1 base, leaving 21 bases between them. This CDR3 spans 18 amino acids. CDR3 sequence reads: CASSLEPRAGTKNTEAFF. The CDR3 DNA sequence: TGCGCCAGCAGCTTAGAGCCCCGCGCGGGCACTAAGAACACTGAAGCTTTCTTT.

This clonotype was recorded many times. The CDR3 DNA sequence: TGTGCCACCGCGGGGGTGCTCTACGAGCAGTACTTC. Protein sequence: CATAGVLYEQYF. The V gene is TRBV10-3, the J gene TRBJ2-7; 7 bases agree with TRBD2. V lost 10 bases and J lost 3; bases outside the gene matches: 6. The CDR3 has 12 amino acids. The germline V gene has CDR1 ENHRY and CDR2 SYGVKD.

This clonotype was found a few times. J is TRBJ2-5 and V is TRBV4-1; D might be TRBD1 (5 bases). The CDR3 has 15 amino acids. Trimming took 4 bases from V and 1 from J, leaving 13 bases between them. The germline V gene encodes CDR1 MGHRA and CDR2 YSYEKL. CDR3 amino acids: CASSPRQPTQETQYF. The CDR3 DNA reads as TGCGCCAGCAGCCCGAGACAGCCAACCCAAGAGACCCAGTACTTC.

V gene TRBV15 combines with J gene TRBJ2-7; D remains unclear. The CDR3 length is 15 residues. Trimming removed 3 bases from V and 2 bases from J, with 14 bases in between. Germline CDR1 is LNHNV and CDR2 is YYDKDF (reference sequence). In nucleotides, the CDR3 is TGTGCCACCAGCAGGGTCACGAACGGCGCCTACGAGCAGTACTTC. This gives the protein CATSRVTNGAYEQYF. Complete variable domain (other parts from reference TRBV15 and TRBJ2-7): DAMVIQNPRYQVTQFGKPVTLSCSQTLNHNVMYWYQQKSSQAPKLLFHYYDKDFNNEADTPDNFQSRRPNTSFCFLDIRSPGLGDTAMYLCATSRVTNGAYEQYFGPGTRLTVT.

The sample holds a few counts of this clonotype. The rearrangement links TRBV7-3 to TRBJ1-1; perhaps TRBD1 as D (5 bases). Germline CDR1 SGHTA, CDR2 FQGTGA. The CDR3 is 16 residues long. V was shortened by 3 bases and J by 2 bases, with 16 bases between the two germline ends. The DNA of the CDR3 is TGTGCCAGCAGCTTTCAGGGATTTGGGGCCAACACTGAAGCTTTCTTT. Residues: CASSFQGFGANTEAFF.

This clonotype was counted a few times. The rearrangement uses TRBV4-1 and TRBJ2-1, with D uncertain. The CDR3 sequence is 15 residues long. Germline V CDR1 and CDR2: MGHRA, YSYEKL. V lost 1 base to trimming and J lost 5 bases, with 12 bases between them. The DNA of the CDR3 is TGCGCCAGCAGCCAAGTGGGCCAGTTAAACAATGAGCAGTTCTTC. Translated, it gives CASSQVGQLNNEQFF.

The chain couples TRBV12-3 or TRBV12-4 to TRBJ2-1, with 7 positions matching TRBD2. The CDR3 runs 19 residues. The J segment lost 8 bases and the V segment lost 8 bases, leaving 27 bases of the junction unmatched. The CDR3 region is CASCLWAPPTGGSPYEQFF. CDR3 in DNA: TGTGCCAGCTGCCTTTGGGCCCCACCGACGGGAGGCTCACCGTATGAGCAGTTCTTC.

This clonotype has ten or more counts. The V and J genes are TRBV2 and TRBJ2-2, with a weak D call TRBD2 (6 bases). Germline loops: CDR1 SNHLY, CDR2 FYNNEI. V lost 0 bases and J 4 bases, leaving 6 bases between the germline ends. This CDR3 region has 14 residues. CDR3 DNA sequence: TGTGCCAGCAGTGAAGCTAGCGGCACCGGGGAGCTGTTTTTT. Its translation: CASSEASGTGELFF. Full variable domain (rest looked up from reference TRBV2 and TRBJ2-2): EPEVTQTPSHQVTQMGQEVILRCVPISNHLYFYWYRQILGQKVEFLVSFYNNEISEKSEIFDDQFSVERPDGSNFTLKIRSTKLEDSAMYFCASSEASGTGELFFGEGSRLTVL.

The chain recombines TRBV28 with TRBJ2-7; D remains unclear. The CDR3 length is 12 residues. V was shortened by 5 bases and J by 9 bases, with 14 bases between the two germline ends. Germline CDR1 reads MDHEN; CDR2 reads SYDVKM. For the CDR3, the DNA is TGTGCCAGCAGTGACTCCTACAAGGGGCAGTACTTC. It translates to CASSDSYKGQYF.

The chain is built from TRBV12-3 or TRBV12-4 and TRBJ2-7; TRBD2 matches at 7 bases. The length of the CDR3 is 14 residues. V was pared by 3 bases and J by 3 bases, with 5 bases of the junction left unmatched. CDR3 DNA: TGTGCCAGCAGTTTCCTAGCGGACCTCTACGAGCAGTACTTC. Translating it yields CASSFLADLYEQYF.

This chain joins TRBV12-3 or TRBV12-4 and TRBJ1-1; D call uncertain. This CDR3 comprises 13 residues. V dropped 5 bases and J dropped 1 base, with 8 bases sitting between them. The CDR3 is CASSDQANTEAFF. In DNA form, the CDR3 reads TGTGCCAGCAGTGACCAGGCGAACACTGAAGCTTTCTTT.

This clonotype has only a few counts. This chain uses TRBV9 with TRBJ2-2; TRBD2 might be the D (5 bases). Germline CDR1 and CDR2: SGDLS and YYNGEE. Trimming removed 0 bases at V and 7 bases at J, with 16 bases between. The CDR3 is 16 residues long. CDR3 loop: CASSVDVAGPGGELFF. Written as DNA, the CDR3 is TGTGCCAGCAGCGTAGACGTGGCGGGCCCAGGCGGGGAGCTGTTTTTT. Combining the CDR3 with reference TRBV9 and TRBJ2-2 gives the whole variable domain DSGVTQTPKHLITATGQRVTLRCSPRSGDLSVYWYQQSLDQGLQFLIQYYNGEERAKGNILERFSAQQFPDLHSELNLSSLELGDSALYFCASSVDVAGPGGELFFGEGSRLTVL.

The DNA of the CDR3 is TGTGCCAGCTCACTCCCTGGGACAGGGGGGAACATTCAGTACTTC. Encoded protein: CASSLPGTGGNIQYF. The chain recombines TRBV18 with TRBJ2-4, with 11 nucleotides matching TRBD1. The CDR3 sequence is 15 residues long. Trimming cost V 4 bases and J 7 bases; bases outside gene matches: 6. CDR1 and CDR2 (germline): KGHSH, LQKENI. Full variable domain (rest looked up from reference TRBV18 and TRBJ2-4): NAGVMQNPRHLVRRRGQEARLRCSPMKGHSHVYWYRQLPEEGLKFMVYLQKENIIDESGMPKERFSAEFPKEGPSILRIQQVVRGDSAAYFCASSLPGTGGNIQYFGAGTRLSVL.

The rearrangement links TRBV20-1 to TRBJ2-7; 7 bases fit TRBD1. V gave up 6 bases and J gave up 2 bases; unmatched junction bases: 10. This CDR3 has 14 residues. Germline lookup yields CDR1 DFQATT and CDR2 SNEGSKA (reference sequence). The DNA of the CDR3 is TGCAGTGCCGAGATCTTTCAGGGGGCCTACGAGCAGTACTTC. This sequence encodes CSAEIFQGAYEQYF.

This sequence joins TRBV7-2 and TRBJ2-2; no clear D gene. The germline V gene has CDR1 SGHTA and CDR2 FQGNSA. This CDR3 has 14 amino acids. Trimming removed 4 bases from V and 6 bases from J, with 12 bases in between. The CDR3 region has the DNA TGTGCCAGCAGCTCCTATTCGGGCCCCGGGGAGCTGTTTTTT. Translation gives CASSSYSGPGELFF.

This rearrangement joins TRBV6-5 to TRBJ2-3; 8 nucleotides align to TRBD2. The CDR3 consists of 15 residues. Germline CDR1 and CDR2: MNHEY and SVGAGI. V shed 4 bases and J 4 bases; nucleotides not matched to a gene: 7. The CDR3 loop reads CASSSYGGEPDTQYF. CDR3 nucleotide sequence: TGTGCCAGCAGTTCCTACGGGGGGGAACCAGATACGCAGTATTTT.

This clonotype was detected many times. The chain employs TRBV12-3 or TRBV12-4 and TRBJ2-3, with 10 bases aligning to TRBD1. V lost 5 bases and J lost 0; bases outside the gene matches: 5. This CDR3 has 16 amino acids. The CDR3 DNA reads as TGTGCCAGCAGTCCTGGGACAGGGGCTAGCACAGATACGCAGTATTTT. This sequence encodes CASSPGTGASTDTQYF.

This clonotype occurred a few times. The CDR3 reads CASTSLRGEAFF. CDR3 coding DNA: TGTGCCAGCACCTCTCTCCGGGGTGAAGCTTTCTTT. The gene calls are TRBV12-3 or TRBV12-4 and TRBJ1-1; no reliable D call. Trimming pared 7 bases from V and 7 bases from J, leaving 13 bases between. The CDR3 spans 12 residues.

In DNA, the CDR3 is TGTGCCAGCAGTACGACTAGCGGGACCTACAATGAGCAGTTCTTC. Translating gives CASSTTSGTYNEQFF. The V gene is TRBV28, the J gene TRBJ2-1; 11 positions agree with TRBD2. The V segment lost 5 bases and the J segment 2 bases; nucleotides outside the gene matches: 2. Germline-derived CDR1 and CDR2 are MDHEN and SYDVKM. The CDR3 extends over 15 amino acids. Full variable domain (remainder filled in from reference TRBV28 and TRBJ2-1): DVKVTQSSRYLVKRTGEKVFLECVQDMDHENMFWYRQDPGLGLRLIYFSYDVKMKEKGDIPEGYSVSREKKERFSLILESASTNQTSMYLCASSTTSGTYNEQFFGPGTRLTVL.

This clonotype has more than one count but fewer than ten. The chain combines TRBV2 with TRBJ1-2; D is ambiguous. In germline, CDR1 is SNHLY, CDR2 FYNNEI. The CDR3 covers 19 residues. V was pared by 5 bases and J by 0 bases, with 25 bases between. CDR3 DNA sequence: TGTGCCAGCAGTCTACCCACTGGGGTTCAGGTTGGGGCTAACTATGGCTACACCTTC. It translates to CASSLPTGVQVGANYGYTF.